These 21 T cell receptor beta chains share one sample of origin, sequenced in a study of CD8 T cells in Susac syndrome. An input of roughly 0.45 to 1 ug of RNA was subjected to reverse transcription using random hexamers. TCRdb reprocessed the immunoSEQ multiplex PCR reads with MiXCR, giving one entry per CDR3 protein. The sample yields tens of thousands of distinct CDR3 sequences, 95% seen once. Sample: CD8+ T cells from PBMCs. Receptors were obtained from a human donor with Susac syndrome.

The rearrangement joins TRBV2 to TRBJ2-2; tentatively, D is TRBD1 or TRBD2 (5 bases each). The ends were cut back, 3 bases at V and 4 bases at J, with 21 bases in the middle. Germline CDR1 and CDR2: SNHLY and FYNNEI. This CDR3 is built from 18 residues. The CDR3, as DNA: TGTGCCAGCAGTGATGACCACGTAGGGACCTTCGGCACCGGGGAGCTGTTTTTT. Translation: CASSDDHVGTFGTGELFF.

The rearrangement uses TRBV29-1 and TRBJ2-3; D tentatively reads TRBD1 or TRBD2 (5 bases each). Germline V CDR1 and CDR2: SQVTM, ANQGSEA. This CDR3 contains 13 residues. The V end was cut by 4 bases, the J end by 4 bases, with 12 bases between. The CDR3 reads CSVGGTSSDTQYF. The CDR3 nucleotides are TGCAGCGTTGGGGGCACTAGTTCAGATACGCAGTATTTT.

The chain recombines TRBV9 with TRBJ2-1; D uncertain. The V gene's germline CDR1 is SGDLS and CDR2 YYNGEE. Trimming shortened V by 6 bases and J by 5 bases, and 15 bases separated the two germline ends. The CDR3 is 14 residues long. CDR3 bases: TGTGCCAGCAACCCAGGATTGCCGGACAATGAGCAGTTCTTC. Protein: CASNPGLPDNEQFF.

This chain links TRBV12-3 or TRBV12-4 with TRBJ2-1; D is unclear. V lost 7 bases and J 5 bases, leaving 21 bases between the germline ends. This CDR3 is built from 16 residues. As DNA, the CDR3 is TGTGCCAGCAACCTACCCTCGAATCCCTGGAACAATGAGCAGTTCTTC. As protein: CASNLPSNPWNNEQFF.

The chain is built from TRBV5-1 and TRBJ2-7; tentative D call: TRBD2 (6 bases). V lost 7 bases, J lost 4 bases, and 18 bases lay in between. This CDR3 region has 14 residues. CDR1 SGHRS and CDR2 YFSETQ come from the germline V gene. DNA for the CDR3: TGCGCCAGCGCCCGAGGAGGGACCAAGTACGAGCAGTACTTC. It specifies CASARGGTKYEQYF. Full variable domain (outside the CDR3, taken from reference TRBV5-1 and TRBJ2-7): KAGVTQTPRYLIKTRGQQVTLSCSPISGHRSVSWYQQTPGQGLQFLFEYFSETQRNKGNFPGRFSGRQFSNSRSEMNVSTLELGDSALYLCASARGGTKYEQYFGPGTRLTVT.

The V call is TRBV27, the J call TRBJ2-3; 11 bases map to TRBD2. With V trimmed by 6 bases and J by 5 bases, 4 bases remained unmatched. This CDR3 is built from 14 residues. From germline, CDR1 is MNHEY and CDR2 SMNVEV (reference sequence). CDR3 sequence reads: CASSTGTSGDTQYF. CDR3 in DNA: TGTGCCAGCAGCACCGGGACTAGCGGAGATACGCAGTATTTT.

Written as DNA, the CDR3 is TGTGCCAGCACGGGCGGGAATGAGCAGTTCTTC. Translating gives CASTGGNEQFF. The V and J genes are TRBV6-6 and TRBJ2-1; perhaps TRBD2 as D (5 bases). V lost 7 bases, J lost 7 bases, and 8 bases lay in between. Germline V gene lookup returns CDR1 MNHNY and CDR2 SVGAGI (reference sequence). CDR3 length equals 11 residues.

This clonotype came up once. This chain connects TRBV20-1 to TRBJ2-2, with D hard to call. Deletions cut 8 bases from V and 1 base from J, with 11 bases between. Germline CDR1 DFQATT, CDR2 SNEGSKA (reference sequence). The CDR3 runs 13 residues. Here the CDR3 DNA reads TGCAGTACGGTGACTGAGAACACCGGGGAGCTGTTTTTT. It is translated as CSTVTENTGELFF.

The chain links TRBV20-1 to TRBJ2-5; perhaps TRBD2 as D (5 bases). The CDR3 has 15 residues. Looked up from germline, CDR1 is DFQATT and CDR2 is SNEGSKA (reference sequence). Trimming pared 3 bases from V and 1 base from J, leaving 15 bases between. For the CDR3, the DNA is TGCAGTGCTAGGAGGGAAGGGAGAGCCCAAGAGACCCAGTACTTC. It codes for CSARREGRAQETQYF.

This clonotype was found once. The CDR3 region has the DNA TGCAGTGCTACCGTTCCCGGAACCCAGTACTTC. This sequence encodes CSATVPGTQYF. V gene TRBV20-1 combines with J gene TRBJ2-5; no firm D call. The germline V gene encodes CDR1 DFQATT and CDR2 SNEGSKA (reference sequence). V shed 4 bases and J shed 8 bases, with 11 bases lying between them. There are 11 residues in the CDR3.

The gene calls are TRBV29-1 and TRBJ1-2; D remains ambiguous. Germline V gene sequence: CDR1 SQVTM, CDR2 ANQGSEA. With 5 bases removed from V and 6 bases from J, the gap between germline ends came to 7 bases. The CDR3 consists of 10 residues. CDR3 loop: CSVSFDGYTF. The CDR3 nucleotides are TGCAGCGTTTCCTTTGATGGCTACACCTTC.

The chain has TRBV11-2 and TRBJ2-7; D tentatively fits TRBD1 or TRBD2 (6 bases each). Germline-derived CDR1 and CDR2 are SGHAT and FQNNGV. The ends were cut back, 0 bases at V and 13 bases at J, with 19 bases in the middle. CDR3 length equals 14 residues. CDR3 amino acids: CASSLEVGGRALYF. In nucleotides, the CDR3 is TGTGCCAGCAGCTTAGAAGTGGGGGGCCGGGCGCTTTACTTC.

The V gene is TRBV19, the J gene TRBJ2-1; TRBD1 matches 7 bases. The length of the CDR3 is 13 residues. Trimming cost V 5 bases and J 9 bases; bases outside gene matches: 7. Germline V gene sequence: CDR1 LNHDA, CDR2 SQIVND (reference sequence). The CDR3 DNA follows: TGTGCCAGTAGTGCCGCGACAGGGATTGAGCAGTTCTTC. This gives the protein CASSAATGIEQFF.

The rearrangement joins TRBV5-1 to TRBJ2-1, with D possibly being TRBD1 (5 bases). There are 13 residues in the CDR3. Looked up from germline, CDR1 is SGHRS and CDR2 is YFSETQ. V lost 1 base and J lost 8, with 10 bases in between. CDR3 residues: CASSLMWGHEQFF. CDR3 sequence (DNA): TGCGCCAGCAGCTTGATGTGGGGCCATGAGCAGTTCTTC.

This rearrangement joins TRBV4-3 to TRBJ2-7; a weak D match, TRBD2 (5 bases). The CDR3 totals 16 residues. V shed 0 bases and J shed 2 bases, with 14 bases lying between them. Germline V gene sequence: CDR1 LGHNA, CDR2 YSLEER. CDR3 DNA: TGCGCCAGCAGCCAAGATCGGGGTCAGGAGGCCTACGAGCAGTACTTC. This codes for CASSQDRGQEAYEQYF.

The CDR3 sequence is CASSLPGLVNTGELFF. In nucleotides, the CDR3 is TGTGCCAGCAGCTTGCCGGGCCTCGTGAACACCGGGGAGCTGTTTTTT. The genes are TRBV7-9 and TRBJ2-2; D gene uncertain. CDR3 size: 16 residues. Germline V CDR1 and CDR2: SEHNR, FQNEAQ (reference sequence). V lost 3 bases and J 1 base, leaving 12 bases between the germline ends. The complete variable domain, with remaining parts taken from reference TRBV7-9 and TRBJ2-2, reads DTGVSQNPRHKITKRGQNVTFRCDPISEHNRLYWYRQTLGQGPEFLTYFQNEAQLEKSRLLSDRFSAERPKGSFSTLEIQRTEQGDSAMYLCASSLPGLVNTGELFFGEGSRLTVL.

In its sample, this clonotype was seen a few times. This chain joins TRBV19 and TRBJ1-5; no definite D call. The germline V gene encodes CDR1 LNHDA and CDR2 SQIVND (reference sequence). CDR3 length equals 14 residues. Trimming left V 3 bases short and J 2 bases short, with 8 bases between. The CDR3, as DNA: TGTGCCAGTAGTATCTATCAGGGCAATCAGCCCCAGCATTTT. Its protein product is CASSIYQGNQPQHF.

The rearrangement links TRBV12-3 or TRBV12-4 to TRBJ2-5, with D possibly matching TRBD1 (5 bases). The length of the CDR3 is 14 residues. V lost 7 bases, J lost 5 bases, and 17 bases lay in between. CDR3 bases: TGTGCCAGCACCTTGGGGCTATCAATGGAGACCCAGTACTTC. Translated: CASTLGLSMETQYF.

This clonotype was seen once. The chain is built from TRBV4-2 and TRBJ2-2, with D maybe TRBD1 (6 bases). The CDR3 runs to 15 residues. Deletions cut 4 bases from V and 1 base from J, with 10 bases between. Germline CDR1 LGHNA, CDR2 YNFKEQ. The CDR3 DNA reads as TGTGCCAGCAGCCCGCTGACAGGGAACACCGGGGAGCTGTTTTTT. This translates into CASSPLTGNTGELFF.

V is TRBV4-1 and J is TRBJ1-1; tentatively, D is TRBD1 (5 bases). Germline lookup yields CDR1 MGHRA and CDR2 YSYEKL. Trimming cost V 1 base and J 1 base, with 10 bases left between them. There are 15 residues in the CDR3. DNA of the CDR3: TGCGCCAGCAGCCAAGTCGGGGCCCGGAACACTGAAGCTTTCTTT. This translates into CASSQVGARNTEAFF.

The CDR3 region has the DNA TGTGCCAGCAGCCCATTCGGACTAGCGGGAGATGCCGGGGAGCTGTTTTTT. Encoded protein: CASSPFGLAGDAGELFF. This rearrangement joins TRBV14 to TRBJ2-2; 13 bases line up with TRBD2. Per germline, CDR1 SGHDN and CDR2 FVKESK. This CDR3 region has 17 residues. V lost 4 bases to trimming and J lost 6 bases; unmatched junction nucleotides: 8. Variable domain in full (rest from reference TRBV14 and TRBJ2-2): EAGVTQFPSHSVIEKGQTVTLRCDPISGHDNLYWYRRVMGKEIKFLLHFVKESKQDESGMPNNRFLAERTGGTYSTLKVQPAELEDSGVYFCASSPFGLAGDAGELFFGEGSRLTVL.